This is a list of T cell receptor beta chains from one sample in a study of control samples from healthy donors and cancer patients. Libraries were prepared by immunoSEQ multiplex PCR; TCRdb keeps only in-frame clonotypes and omits some of them. The sample includes 100,000 or so clones, approximately 82% of them seen just once. The sample was blood. The receptor source for this set is an older woman in good health. Each CDR3 is given with its conserved first and last residue. The D gene is left open where the match is weak. Size is omitted from some rows. Given values are once, few, many or a class for expanded clones.

d_call,v_call,j_call,clone_size,cdr3_nt,cdr3_aa
TRBD2,TRBV6-2/TRBV6-3,TRBJ2-3,NA,TGTGCCAGCAGTTACTCGAGAAGCGGGGGGAAAGATACGCAGTATTTT,CASSYSRSGGKDTQYF
NA,TRBV18,TRBJ1-2,NA,TGTGCCAGCTCACCTATATGGGACCGACCTAACTATGGCTACACCTTC,CASSPIWDRPNYGYTF
NA,TRBV4-3,TRBJ1-2,NA,TGCGCCAGCAGCCAAGAGATGGGGTCCTTCGGCTACACCTTC,CASSQEMGSFGYTF
NA,TRBV29-1,TRBJ2-3,NA,TGCAGCGTTGAAGACCCGACCGACTGGGAAAGCACAGATACGCAGTATTTT,CSVEDPTDWESTDTQYF
TRBD1,TRBV29-1,TRBJ1-2,NA,TGCAGCGTGGTGACAGGGAACCACTATGGCTACACCTTC,CSVVTGNHYGYTF
NA,TRBV5-1,TRBJ1-1,NA,TGCGCCAGCAGCTTGGTGGGCAGCACTGAAGCTTTCTTT,CASSLVGSTEAFF
NA,TRBV7-2,TRBJ2-7,NA,TGTGCCAGCAGCTTCAAGGGGGAGCTCTACGAGCAGTACTTC,CASSFKGELYEQYF
NA,TRBV12-5,TRBJ1-1,few,TGTGCTAGTGGTTTGAAAGCGAACACTGAAGCTTTCTTT,CASGLKANTEAFF
NA,TRBV5-6,TRBJ2-1,few,TGTGCCAGCAGCATATCAGGGACCACCTCCTACAATGAGCAGTTCTTC,CASSISGTTSYNEQFF
NA,TRBV13,TRBJ2-5,NA,TGTGCCAGCAGCGGAGAGAAAGAGACCCAGTACTTC,CASSGEKETQYF
TRBD2,TRBV3-1/TRBV3-2,TRBJ2-2,few,TGTGCCAGCAGCCCTTTTTCCGGCGGGGGGGCCGCCGGGGAGCTGTTTTTT,CASSPFSGGGAAGELFF
NA,TRBV7-2,TRBJ2-7,NA,TGTGCCAGCAGCTTAGGAGGGTTTGCCCTCGAGCAGTACTTC,CASSLGGFALEQYF
NA,TRBV4-1,TRBJ1-4,NA,TGCGCCAGCAGCCCGACCGTGGGGCAACTGTTTTTT,CASSPTVGQLFF
NA,TRBV28,TRBJ2-7,NA,TGTGCCAGCACCTTGTCCGAGGGACCCTACGAGCAGTACTTC,CASTLSEGPYEQYF
NA,TRBV5-1,TRBJ2-5,NA,TGCGCCAGCCAGGGACTCCAAGAGACCCAGTACTTC,CASQGLQETQYF
NA,TRBV19,TRBJ2-5,NA,TGTGCCAGTAGTATAGGTTGGACACCTCGCCAAGAGACCCAGTACTTC,CASSIGWTPRQETQYF
NA,TRBV3-1/TRBV3-2,TRBJ1-2,once,TGTGCCAGCAGCCAAAATTCTGAACGCTCCCAGTCCCCCAACTATGGCTACACCTTC,CASSQNSERSQSPNYGYTF
TRBD1,TRBV18,TRBJ1-3,NA,TGTGCCAGCTCCGAGACAGGGGCTGGAAACACCATATATTTT,CASSETGAGNTIYF
NA,TRBV3-1/TRBV3-2,TRBJ1-5,NA,TGTGCCAGCAGCCAAGATCAGGGCTATTTACAGCCCCAGCATTTT,CASSQDQGYLQPQHF
NA,TRBV7-2,TRBJ2-3,NA,TGTGCCAGCAGAGTAAGGGGGAACACAGATACGCAGTATTTT,CASRVRGNTDTQYF
NA,TRBV10-3,TRBJ2-7,NA,TGTGCCATCAGTGAAGAGAGCTCCTACGAGCAGTACTTC,CAISEESSYEQYF
NA,TRBV7-8,TRBJ1-6,once,TGTGCCAGCAGCTTATTGGTGGACTCGATTTCACCCCTCCACTTT,CASSLLVDSISPLHF
NA,TRBV5-1,TRBJ1-4,NA,TGCGCCAGCAGGGGGCGGGCAACTAATGAAAAACTGTTTTTT,CASRGRATNEKLFF
NA,TRBV4-1,TRBJ2-7,NA,TGCGCCAGCAGCCAAGGTGACAGGAGGAGCGAGCAGTACTTC,CASSQGDRRSEQYF
NA,TRBV28,TRBJ2-7,NA,TGTGCCAGCAGTCCCGGTTGGGGAGTTTCCTACGAGCAGTACTTC,CASSPGWGVSYEQYF
TRBD2,TRBV5-1,TRBJ2-2,NA,TGCGCCAGCAGCCCTCTAGCGGGTCTTTATACCGGGGAGCTGTTTTTT,CASSPLAGLYTGELFF
TRBD1,TRBV5-1,TRBJ1-5,NA,TGCGCCAGCAGCCCCCAAGCAGGGGGCGGTCAGCCCCAGCATTTT,CASSPQAGGGQPQHF
NA,TRBV9,TRBJ2-5,few,TGTGCCAGCAGCGTAACCGGTAGTGTAGAGACCCAGTACTTC,CASSVTGSVETQYF
NA,TRBV5-4,TRBJ2-7,NA,TGTGCCAGCAGCGGAGACAGATACGAGCAGTACTTC,CASSGDRYEQYF
TRBD2,TRBV3-1/TRBV3-2,TRBJ2-5,once,TGTGCCAGCAGCCAAGGTGGTCGCGGGGGATGGGAGACCCAGTACTTC,CASSQGGRGGWETQYF
NA,TRBV2,TRBJ2-7,NA,TGTGCCAGCAGTGAGCCCTTTAGGGCCGAGCAGTACTTC,CASSEPFRAEQYF
NA,TRBV19,TRBJ1-2,NA,TGTGCCAGTAGTACCCAGGGATATGGCTACACCTTC,CASSTQGYGYTF
NA,TRBV28,TRBJ2-5,NA,TGTGCCAGCAGCGGACAGATTAGGGAGACCCAGTACTTC,CASSGQIRETQYF
TRBD1,TRBV6-1,TRBJ1-4,NA,TGTGCCAGCAGTGAAGCGTTACGGGGAGCAGGGGGTGAAAAACTGTTTTTT,CASSEALRGAGGEKLFF
NA,TRBV6-2/TRBV6-3,TRBJ1-2,once,TGTGCCAGCAGTTACTCCGGAACAGGGTACACCTTC,CASSYSGTGYTF
TRBD2,TRBV6-5,TRBJ2-1,NA,TGTGCCAGCAGTTACGGGGGACTAACTCCCGAGGAGCAGTTCTTC,CASSYGGLTPEEQFF
NA,TRBV2,TRBJ1-2,once,TGTGCCAGCAGTACAGACCAGGGGATCGGTGGCTACACCTTC,CASSTDQGIGGYTF
NA,TRBV28,TRBJ1-6,NA,TGTGCCAGCAGGGGACCCGACAGGTTTAATTCACCCCTCCACTTT,CASRGPDRFNSPLHF
TRBD2,TRBV28,TRBJ2-3,NA,TGTGCCAGCAGTTTAGCACTAGCGGTTAGCACAGATACGCAGTATTTT,CASSLALAVSTDTQYF
TRBD1,TRBV9,TRBJ2-5,NA,TGTGCCAGCAGCCTCACCCCCGGGACAGGGGGCTTAGAGACCCAGTACTTC,CASSLTPGTGGLETQYF
NA,TRBV9,TRBJ1-6,NA,TGTGCCAGCAGCGTAGGGGGGTCCTACTATAATTCACCCCTCCACTTT,CASSVGGSYYNSPLHF
NA,TRBV12-3/TRBV12-4,TRBJ1-2,NA,TGTGCCAGCAGTGTCAGACTTGTATATGGCTACACCTTC,CASSVRLVYGYTF
TRBD1,TRBV6-5,TRBJ2-7,NA,TGTGCCAGCAGTTACTCCCGAAGACAGGGGGCAGCCGAGCAGTACTTC,CASSYSRRQGAAEQYF
NA,TRBV4-3,TRBJ2-7,NA,TGCGCCAGCAGCCAAAGTGGTCCAAGTGTCCAGTACTTC,CASSQSGPSVQYF
NA,TRBV5-1,TRBJ2-3,NA,TGCGCCAGCAGCTTTCTTCCAGGTGTGGCAGATACGCAGTATTTT,CASSFLPGVADTQYF
NA,TRBV28,TRBJ2-5,NA,TGTGCCAGCAGCCGGAGCTCGGGACGGCGGACCCAGTACTTC,CASSRSSGRRTQYF
NA,TRBV14,TRBJ2-3,NA,TGTGCCAGCAGCCAAGCGGCGGCAGCATCTCTCCTCAGGGATACGCAGTATTTT,CASSQAAAASLLRDTQYF
NA,TRBV7-2,TRBJ2-1,NA,TGTGCCAGCAGCCCCAAGGGCCGAGCGGAAAAAGAGCAGTTCTTC,CASSPKGRAEKEQFF
TRBD1,TRBV6-5,TRBJ2-5,NA,TGTGCCAGCAGTTCCGGGACAGGGAAGGCCCAGTACTTC,CASSSGTGKAQYF
TRBD2,TRBV5-1,TRBJ2-7,once,TGCGCCAGCAGCTTGGAACTAGCGGGGGGGCCAAGCGAGCAGTACTTC,CASSLELAGGPSEQYF
TRBD2,TRBV6-8,TRBJ2-7,NA,TGTGCCAGCAGCCACCGAGCGGGCGGGGGGCTTTCCTACGAGCAGTACTTC,CASSHRAGGGLSYEQYF
NA,TRBV10-3,TRBJ2-7,NA,TGTGCCACCAGGACCGTCTACGAGCAGTACTTC,CATRTVYEQYF
NA,TRBV20-1,TRBJ2-7,NA,TGCAGTGCTAGAGCTCCCTACGAGCAGTACTTC,CSARAPYEQYF
NA,TRBV5-1,TRBJ2-3,once,TGCGCCAGCAGCTTGGACTACACTAGCACAGATACGCAGTATTTT,CASSLDYTSTDTQYF
NA,TRBV6-5,TRBJ2-5,NA,TGTGCCAGCACCTATTCAGGCGGACGGACCCAGTACTTC,CASTYSGGRTQYF
NA,TRBV18,TRBJ2-1,NA,TGTGCCAGCTCACCTAGTGCCAGCTCCTACAATGAGCAGTTCTTC,CASSPSASSYNEQFF
NA,TRBV18,TRBJ1-5,NA,TGTGCCAGCTCACCAATTAAGATAAGCAATCAGCCCCAGCATTTT,CASSPIKISNQPQHF
TRBD2,TRBV7-2,TRBJ2-3,NA,TGTGCCAGCAGCTTAGGGGTTAGCGGGAGCACAGATACGCAGTATTTT,CASSLGVSGSTDTQYF
NA,TRBV6-5,TRBJ1-5,NA,TGTGCCAGCAGCCGACAGGCCAATCAGCCCCAGCATTTT,CASSRQANQPQHF